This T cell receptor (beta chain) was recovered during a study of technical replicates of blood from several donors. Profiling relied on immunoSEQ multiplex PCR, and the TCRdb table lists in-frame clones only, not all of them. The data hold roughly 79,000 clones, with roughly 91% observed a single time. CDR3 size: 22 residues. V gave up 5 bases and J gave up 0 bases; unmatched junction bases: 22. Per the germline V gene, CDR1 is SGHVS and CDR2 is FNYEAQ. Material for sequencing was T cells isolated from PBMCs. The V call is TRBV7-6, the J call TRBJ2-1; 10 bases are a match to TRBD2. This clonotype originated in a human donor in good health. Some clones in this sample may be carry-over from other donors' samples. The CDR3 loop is CASSTQAPSGSHYSSSYNEQFF. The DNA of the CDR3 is TGTGCCAGCAGCACCCAAGCCCCTAGCGGGAGTCACTACTCCAGCTCCTACAATGAGCAGTTCTTC.